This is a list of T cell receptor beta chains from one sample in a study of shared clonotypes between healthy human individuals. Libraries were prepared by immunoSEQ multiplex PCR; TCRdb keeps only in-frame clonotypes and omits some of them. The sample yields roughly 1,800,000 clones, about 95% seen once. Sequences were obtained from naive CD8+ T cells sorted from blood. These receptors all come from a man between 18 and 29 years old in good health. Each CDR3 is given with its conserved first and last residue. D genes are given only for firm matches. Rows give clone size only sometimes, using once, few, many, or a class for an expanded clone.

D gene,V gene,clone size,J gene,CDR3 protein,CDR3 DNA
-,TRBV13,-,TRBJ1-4,CASSLRQGTGGEKLFF,TGTGCCAGCAGCTTACGTCAAGGAACCGGTGGTGAAAAACTGTTTTTT
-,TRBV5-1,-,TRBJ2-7,CASSPTQGMGYEQYF,TGCGCCAGCAGCCCGACCCAGGGAATGGGCTATGAGCAGTACTTC
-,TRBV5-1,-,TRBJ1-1,CASSFGAQENTEAFF,TGCGCCAGCAGCTTCGGTGCACAGGAGAACACTGAAGCTTTCTTT
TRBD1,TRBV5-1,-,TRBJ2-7,CASSARTDRGDEQYF,TGCGCCAGCAGCGCCCGGACGGACAGGGGGGACGAGCAGTACTTC
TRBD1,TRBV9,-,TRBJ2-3,CASSPRTGLSTDTQYF,TGTGCCAGCAGCCCCCGGACAGGGCTCAGCACAGATACGCAGTATTTT
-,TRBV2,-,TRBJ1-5,CASSEALGSNQPQHF,TGTGCCAGCAGTGAAGCGCTAGGGAGTAATCAGCCCCAGCATTTT
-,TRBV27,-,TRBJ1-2,CASSLSGPEGLGLGYTF,TGTGCCAGCAGTTTATCCGGACCGGAGGGTCTCGGGCTTGGCTACACCTTC
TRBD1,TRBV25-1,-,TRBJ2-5,CASSDRTGGQETQYF,TGTGCCAGCAGTGACAGGACAGGGGGGCAAGAGACCCAGTACTTC
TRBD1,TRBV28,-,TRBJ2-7,CASSLTTGGFNEQYF,TGTGCCAGCAGCTTGACGACAGGGGGTTTTAACGAGCAGTACTTC
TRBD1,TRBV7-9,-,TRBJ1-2,CASSFKGGQNYGYTF,TGTGCCAGCAGCTTCAAGGGGGGACAGAACTATGGCTACACCTTC
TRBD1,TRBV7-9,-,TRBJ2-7,CASRSTGQGNYEQYF,TGTGCCAGCAGGTCTACCGGACAGGGCAACTACGAGCAGTACTTC
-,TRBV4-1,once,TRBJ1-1,CASSQDQGFYLDRNTEAFF,TGCGCCAGCAGCCAAGATCAAGGTTTCTATTTGGATCGGAACACTGAAGCTTTCTTT
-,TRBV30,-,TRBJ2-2,CAWSPHGTVNTGELFF,TGTGCCTGGAGTCCCCACGGGACGGTGAACACCGGGGAGCTGTTTTTT
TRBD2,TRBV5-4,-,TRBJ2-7,CASSSGGGPTDEQYF,TGTGCCAGCAGCTCGGGGGGAGGACCTACTGACGAGCAGTACTTC
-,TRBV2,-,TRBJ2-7,CASSDEGTYEQYF,TGTGCCAGCAGTGATGAGGGGACCTACGAGCAGTACTTC
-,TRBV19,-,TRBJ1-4,CASLAAGKGEKLFF,TGTGCCAGTCTAGCCGCGGGGAAGGGTGAAAAACTGTTTTTT
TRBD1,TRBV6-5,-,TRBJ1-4,CASSFGQGIGEKLFF,TGTGCCAGCAGTTTCGGACAGGGCATAGGTGAAAAACTGTTTTTT